This T cell receptor (beta chain) emerged from a study of graft-versus-host responses after intestinal transplantation. A word on this clone: The antigen is undetermined.

Trimming stripped 0 bases from V and 0 bases from J, with 11 bases between. Germline lookup yields CDR1 SGDLS and CDR2 YYNGEE. The CDR3 covers 16 residues. This table comes from immunoSEQ multiplex PCR, and its TCRdb copy is limited to in-frame clones, with some not included. This sample has roughly 110,000 clones; 80% to 90% occur once, and the top ten carry 0.71%. The specimen comprised unstimulated CD4+ T cells sorted from spleen or lymph node cells, sampled before transplant. The chain recombines TRBV9 with TRBJ2-3, with D possibly matching TRBD2 (6 bases). This clonotype was obtained from a human donor who was the organ donor for an intestinal transplant. CDR3: CASSVVGGTSTDTQYF. For the CDR3, the DNA is TGTGCCAGCAGCGTAGTTGGCGGGACGAGCACAGATACGCAGTATTTT.